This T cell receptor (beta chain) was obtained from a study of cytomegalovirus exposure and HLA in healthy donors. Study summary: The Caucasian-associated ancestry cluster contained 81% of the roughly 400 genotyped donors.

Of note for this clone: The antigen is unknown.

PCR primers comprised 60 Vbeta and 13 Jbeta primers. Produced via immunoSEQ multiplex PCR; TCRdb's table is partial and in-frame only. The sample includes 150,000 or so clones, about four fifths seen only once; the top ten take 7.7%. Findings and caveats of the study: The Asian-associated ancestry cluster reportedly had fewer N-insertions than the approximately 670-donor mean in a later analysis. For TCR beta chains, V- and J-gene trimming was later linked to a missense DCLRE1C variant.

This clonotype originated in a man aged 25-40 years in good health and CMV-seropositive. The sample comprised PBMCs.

The DNA for the CDR3 is TGTGCCAGCAGCCAAGGGCAGGGCGGTGGCTACACCTTC. This translates into CASSQGQGGGYTF. The chain carries TRBV4-2 and TRBJ1-2, with D perhaps matching TRBD1 (5 bases). Between the trimmed V and J ends, which lost 1 base and 7 bases, there was a span of 10 bases. Germline lookup yields CDR1 LGHNA and CDR2 YNFKEQ. The CDR3 is 13 residues long.